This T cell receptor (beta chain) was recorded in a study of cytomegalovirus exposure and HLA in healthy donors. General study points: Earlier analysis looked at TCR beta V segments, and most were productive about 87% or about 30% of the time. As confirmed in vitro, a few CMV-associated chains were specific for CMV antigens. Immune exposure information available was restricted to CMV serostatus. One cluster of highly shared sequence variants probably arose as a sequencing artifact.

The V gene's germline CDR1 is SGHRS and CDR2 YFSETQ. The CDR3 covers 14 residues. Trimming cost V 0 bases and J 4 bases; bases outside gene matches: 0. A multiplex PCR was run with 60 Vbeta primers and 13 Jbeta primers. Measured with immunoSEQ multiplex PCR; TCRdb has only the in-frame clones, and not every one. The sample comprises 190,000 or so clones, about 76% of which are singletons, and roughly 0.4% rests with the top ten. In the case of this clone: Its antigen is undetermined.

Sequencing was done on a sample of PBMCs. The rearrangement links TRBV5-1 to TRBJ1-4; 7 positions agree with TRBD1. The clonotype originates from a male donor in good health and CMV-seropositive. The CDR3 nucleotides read TGCGCCAGCAGCTTGGGACAGGGTAATGAAAAACTGTTTTTT. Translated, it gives CASSLGQGNEKLFF.